The next 29 T cell receptor beta chains were all read from a single sample in a study of T cells in tumors after PD-1 blockade. Profiled with immunoSEQ multiplex PCR; TCRdb holds only in-frame clones, not every one. The data hold about 60,000 clones, with around 74% observed a single time. The source material was PBMCs, sampled after anti-PD-1 treatment. The receptors originated from a human donor with basal cell carcinoma.

The chain employs TRBV19 and TRBJ2-2; D possibly uses TRBD1 or TRBD2 (5 bases each). CDR1 and CDR2 (germline): LNHDA, SQIVND (reference sequence). Trimming left V 5 bases short and J 0 bases short, with 13 bases between. The CDR3 is made up of 16 amino acids. The CDR3 nucleotides are TGTGCCAGTAGTTCCCGGGACGGATCGAACACCGGGGAGCTGTTTTTT. This codes for CASSSRDGSNTGELFF.

The J gene is TRBJ1-6, the V gene TRBV19; unclear D gene. CDR1 is LNHDA and CDR2 is SQIVND in the germline V gene (reference sequence). The CDR3 loop spans 11 amino acids. The ends were cut back, 5 bases at V and 7 bases at J, with 3 bases in the middle. The CDR3 loop is CASSQNSPLHF. CDR3 DNA sequence: TGTGCCAGTAGTCAAAATTCACCCCTCCACTTT.

The gene calls are TRBV7-9 and TRBJ1-2, with D possibly TRBD1 on 5 matching bases. The V gene lost 1 base and the J gene lost 5 bases, with 11 bases spanning the gap. Germline-derived CDR1 and CDR2 are SEHNR and FQNEAQ (reference sequence). The CDR3 contains 14 residues. The CDR3 DNA reads TGTGCCAGCAGCTTAGAGGGACCTCTTTATGGCTACACCTTC. This encodes CASSLEGPLYGYTF.

The rearrangement links TRBV4-1 to TRBJ2-3, with D maybe TRBD2 (5 bases). Germline assignment: CDR1 MGHRA and CDR2 YSYEKL. Trimming took 1 base from V and 0 from J, leaving 8 bases between them. The CDR3 is made up of 15 amino acids. The CDR3 loop reads CASSQVGSSTDTQYF. In DNA, the CDR3 is TGCGCCAGCAGCCAAGTGGGGAGTAGCACAGATACGCAGTATTTT.

The rearrangement uses TRBV3-1 (or the pseudogene TRBV3-2) and TRBJ1-6, with D possibly TRBD1 on 5 matching bases. CDR1 and CDR2 (germline): LGHDT, YNNKEL (reference sequence). The CDR3 totals 18 residues. Trimming took 5 bases from V and 7 from J, leaving 24 bases between them. The CDR3 loop is CASSSAPPLGNRNSPLHF. The CDR3 DNA follows: TGTGCCAGCAGCTCCGCCCCGCCGTTGGGGAACAGGAATTCACCCCTCCACTTT.

The J gene is TRBJ2-7, the V gene TRBV5-1; D is possibly TRBD1 (6 bases). Trimming pared 0 bases from V and 2 bases from J, leaving 12 bases between. In germline, CDR1 is SGHRS, CDR2 YFSETQ. This CDR3 has 15 amino acids. The CDR3 sequence: CASSLVGGAAYEQYF. CDR3 sequence (DNA): TGCGCCAGCAGCTTGGTAGGGGGAGCCGCCTACGAGCAGTACTTC.

This clone was seen a few times. The chain joins TRBV4-1 to TRBJ1-1; D possibly corresponds to TRBD1 (6 bases). Germline lookup yields CDR1 MGHRA and CDR2 YSYEKL. With 5 bases removed from V and 1 base from J, the gap between germline ends came to 23 bases. The CDR3 runs 18 residues. The CDR3 spells CASSFTSRGKEANTEAFF. For the CDR3, the DNA is TGCGCCAGCAGCTTTACCTCCAGGGGTAAGGAGGCGAACACTGAAGCTTTCTTT.

V is TRBV5-1 and J is TRBJ2-7; tentative D call: TRBD1 (5 bases). V lost 0 bases and J 5 bases, leaving 12 bases between the germline ends. The CDR3 is 14 amino acids. CDR1 and CDR2 from the germline V gene are SGHRS and YFSETQ. The CDR3 loop reads CASSLGRVDDEQYF. CDR3 in DNA: TGCGCCAGCAGCTTGGGCAGGGTAGACGACGAGCAGTACTTC.

V is TRBV10-3 and J is TRBJ2-5; D gene ambiguous. CDR1 and CDR2 (germline): ENHRY, SYGVKD. The CDR3 extends over 12 amino acids. V lost 5 bases and J lost 0, with 4 bases in between. The CDR3 here is CAISQNQETQYF. The CDR3 DNA follows: TGTGCCATCAGTCAAAACCAAGAGACCCAGTACTTC.

The V gene is TRBV19, the J gene TRBJ2-2, with TRBD1 identical over 9 bases. V dropped 5 bases and J dropped 2; count of bases not matched to a gene: 9. The CDR3 is made up of 17 amino acids. CDR1 and CDR2 (germline): LNHDA, SQIVND (reference sequence). The CDR3 reads CASSPTTGGLNTGELFF. The CDR3 DNA reads TGTGCCAGTAGTCCGACCACAGGGGGCCTTAACACCGGGGAGCTGTTTTTT.

The rearrangement links TRBV3-1 (or the pseudogene TRBV3-2) to TRBJ2-7, with D perhaps assigned TRBD1 or TRBD2 (5 bases each). The CDR3 sequence is 16 residues long. Trimming took off 4 bases at V and 4 bases at J, with 20 bases between the two ends. Germline-derived CDR1 and CDR2 are LGHDT and YNNKEL (reference sequence). The CDR3 here is CASSPTLSGRRYEQYF. In nucleotides, the CDR3 is TGTGCCAGCAGCCCAACCCTATCAGGGAGAAGATACGAGCAGTACTTC.

V is TRBV19 and J is TRBJ1-5; the D gene is possibly TRBD1 (6 bases). This CDR3 contains 16 residues. Germline V gives CDR1 LNHDA, CDR2 SQIVND (reference sequence). Trimming left V 4 bases short and J 1 base short, with 14 bases between. CDR3 nucleotides: TGTGCCAGTAGTACAAGGACAGATCGGAGCAATCAGCCCCAGCATTTT. This encodes CASSTRTDRSNQPQHF.

This chain connects TRBV21-1 to TRBJ1-4; TRBD1, the D gene given by the table, was not confirmed from the DNA. TRBV21-1 corresponds to a pseudogene. This CDR3 has 14 residues. The DNA of the CDR3 is TGTGCCAGCAAAAACAGGGATTGTGGAGAAAAACTGTTTTTT. Amino acid sequence: CASKNRDCGEKLFF.

This clone is labeled as medium-sized (0.01 to 0.1%). As DNA, the CDR3 is TGTGCCAGCAGTGGGGACAGGGTTAATGGAAACACCATATATTTT. Translating it yields CASSGDRVNGNTIYF. The chain employs TRBV2 and TRBJ1-3; 9 nucleotides align to TRBD1. In germline, CDR1 is SNHLY, CDR2 FYNNEI. This CDR3 has 15 residues. J was trimmed by 3 bases and V by 4 bases; bases with no gene match: 4.

The rearrangement uses TRBV10-3 and TRBJ1-2; D not resolved. Trimming cost V 2 bases and J 0 bases, with 7 bases left between them. This CDR3 spans 14 amino acids. The germline CDR1 and CDR2 sequences are ENHRY and SYGVKD. CDR3 sequence: CAISELPTNYGYTF. CDR3 DNA sequence: TGTGCCATCAGTGAGCTCCCTACTAACTATGGCTACACCTTC.

The CDR3 protein is CASSYEGNYGYTF. DNA for the CDR3: TGTGCCAGCAGTTACGAGGGGAACTATGGCTACACCTTC. This rearrangement joins TRBV6-2 or TRBV6-3 to TRBJ1-2; possible D gene TRBD1, 5 bases. Germline V gives CDR1 MNHEY, CDR2 SVGEGT. V gave up 2 bases and J gave up 2 bases, with 6 bases separating them. There are 13 residues in the CDR3.

The J gene is TRBJ2-1, the V gene TRBV6-5; tentatively, D is TRBD1 (5 bases). The germline gives CDR1 MNHEY, CDR2 SVGAGI. Trimming left V 0 bases short and J 6 bases short, with 15 bases between. The CDR3 is made up of 16 amino acids. CDR3 nucleotide sequence: TGTGCCAGCAGTTACTCGAGGAAGGTCAGGGCCAATGAGCAGTTCTTC. Protein product: CASSYSRKVRANEQFF.

The sample holds one count of this clone. This chain joins TRBV5-1 and TRBJ1-1; 9 bases agree with TRBD1. V shed 3 bases and J 5 bases; nucleotides not matched to a gene: 14. The CDR3 runs 17 residues. The germline V gene has CDR1 SGHRS and CDR2 YFSETQ. CDR3 DNA: TGCGCCAGCAGCTCCGTCCCGGGACAGGGTAGAGAGACTGAAGCTTTCTTT. Protein product: CASSSVPGQGRETEAFF.

The chain couples TRBV13 to TRBJ1-1; TRBD1 matches at 8 bases. Unmatched junction bases numbered 9, after V lost 4 bases and J lost 5 bases. The CDR3 has 15 amino acids. CDR1 is PRHDT and CDR2 is FYEKMQ in the germline V gene (reference sequence). CDR3 amino acids: CASSSGRTGWTEAFF. The CDR3 DNA sequence: TGTGCCAGCAGCTCCGGGCGGACAGGGTGGACTGAAGCTTTCTTT.

This rearrangement joins TRBV3-1 (or the pseudogene TRBV3-2) to TRBJ2-7; the D is unclear. CDR1 is LGHDT, CDR2 YNNKEL, per germline (reference sequence). V was clipped by 2 bases and J by 6 bases, with 8 bases between them. There are 12 residues in the CDR3. This CDR3 is CASSQTIGEQYF. DNA of the CDR3: TGTGCCAGCAGCCAAACGATCGGCGAGCAGTACTTC.

The J gene is TRBJ1-1, the V gene TRBV7-2, with D possibly matching TRBD1 (6 bases). Germline-derived CDR1 and CDR2 are SGHTA and FQGNSA. The length of the CDR3 is 14 residues. V was trimmed by 5 bases and J by 1 base, leaving 11 bases between them. CDR3 loop: CASSPTDRNTEAFF. CDR3 DNA sequence: TGTGCCAGCAGCCCCACGGACAGGAACACTGAAGCTTTCTTT.

V gene TRBV27 combines with J gene TRBJ1-3; possible D gene TRBD1, 5 bases. Trimming cost V 4 bases and J 2 bases, with 9 bases left between them. The CDR3 covers 14 residues. CDR1 is MNHEY, CDR2 SMNVEV, per germline (reference sequence). Here the CDR3 reads CASSSGFAGNTIYF. CDR3 nucleotide sequence: TGTGCCAGCAGTTCAGGGTTCGCTGGAAACACCATATATTTT.

The rearrangement uses TRBV3-1 (or the pseudogene TRBV3-2) and TRBJ1-4; a possible D gene is TRBD1 (6 bases). The V gene lost 1 base and the J gene lost 0 bases, with 9 bases spanning the gap. Germline loops: CDR1 LGHDT, CDR2 YNNKEL (reference sequence). The CDR3 sequence is 16 residues long. The CDR3 DNA sequence: TGTGCCAGCAGCCAAGGACGGACAGCAACTAATGAAAAACTGTTTTTT. It is translated as CASSQGRTATNEKLFF.

This clone turned up a few times. V and J are TRBV6-6 and TRBJ2-7; no reliable D call. The CDR3 length is 14 residues. In germline, CDR1 is MNHNY, CDR2 SVGAGI (reference sequence). V was trimmed by 3 bases and J by 6 bases, leaving 15 bases between them. The CDR3: CASSYRQVPSEQYF. Written as DNA, the CDR3 is TGTGCCAGCAGTTATAGGCAGGTCCCCTCCGAGCAGTACTTC.

This sequence joins TRBV5-1 and TRBJ1-3; no clear D. The length of the CDR3 is 17 residues. Trimming took off 4 bases at V and 3 bases at J, with 20 bases between the two ends. Germline V gene data show CDR1 as SGHRS and CDR2 as YFSETQ. Here the CDR3 DNA reads TGCGCCAGCAGCCTCCAAACAGATTTCGGACTTGGAAACACCATATATTTT. Translation: CASSLQTDFGLGNTIYF.

The V gene is TRBV6-5, the J gene TRBJ1-2; the D gene is possibly TRBD1 (5 bases). CDR1 is MNHEY and CDR2 is SVGAGI in the germline V gene. CDR3 size: 15 residues. V was shortened by 5 bases and J by 3 bases, with 16 bases between the two germline ends. CDR3 residues: CASSPTLLGDYGYTF. DNA of the CDR3: TGTGCCAGCAGTCCTACCCTCCTAGGGGACTATGGCTACACCTTC.

The chain uses TRBV5-8 and TRBJ2-1, with unresolved D. Trimming removed 0 bases at V and 4 bases at J, with 8 bases between. The germline V gene encodes CDR1 SGHTS and CDR2 YDEGEE. This CDR3 has 14 amino acids. CDR3 sequence (DNA): TGTGCCAGCAGCTTGGACAGCGTGTACAATGAGCAGTTCTTC. Protein sequence: CASSLDSVYNEQFF.

This clone has only a few counts. The chain employs TRBV10-3 and TRBJ2-7; D remains unclear. Germline lookup yields CDR1 ENHRY and CDR2 SYGVKD. V dropped 8 bases and J dropped 1 base, with 9 bases sitting between them. The CDR3 sequence is 12 residues long. The CDR3 DNA reads TGTGCCATCGCAGACCGTTCCTACGAGCAGTACTTC. Translation gives CAIADRSYEQYF.

The V call is TRBV5-1, the J call TRBJ2-2; D is possibly TRBD1 or TRBD2 (5 bases each). Trimming took 4 bases from V and 2 from J, leaving 15 bases between them. The CDR3 runs 16 residues. Germline-derived CDR1 and CDR2 are SGHRS and YFSETQ. The CDR3 loop is CASSPLGRGNTGELFF. The CDR3, as DNA: TGCGCCAGCAGCCCTTTGGGACGGGGAAACACCGGGGAGCTGTTTTTT.